This T cell receptor (beta chain) was captured in a study of blood T cell repertoires in COVID-19. Whole-study context: T cells, B-cell-depleted T cells, or PBMCs supplied cDNA or gDNA.

In the study's own analysis: Estimates of nucleated cell counts were drawn from the amplification of reference gene primers. Using immunoSEQ multiplex PCR, the repertoire was profiled, and TCRdb retains in-frame clones only, with some absent. The DNA was the basis for D and trimming; V, J and clone size are from that table. The table shows about 270,000 clones, with roughly 88% occurring only once. In this sample, this clone turned up a few times. This CDR3 has 14 residues. Germline loops: CDR1 SGHRS, CDR2 YFSETQ. V lost 4 bases, J lost 4 bases, and 7 bases stayed unmatched. Cohorts were determined from participant-reported clinical history.

Material for sequencing was PBMCs or T cells enriched from blood (not recorded which). The rearrangement joins TRBV5-1 to TRBJ2-5; 7 nucleotides line up with TRBD1. This sequence was found in a woman aged 30 to 39 who had recovered from COVID-19. CDR3 nucleotides: TGCGCCAGCAGCCGACAGGGCATAGGAGAGACCCAGTACTTC. The encoded protein is CASSRQGIGETQYF.